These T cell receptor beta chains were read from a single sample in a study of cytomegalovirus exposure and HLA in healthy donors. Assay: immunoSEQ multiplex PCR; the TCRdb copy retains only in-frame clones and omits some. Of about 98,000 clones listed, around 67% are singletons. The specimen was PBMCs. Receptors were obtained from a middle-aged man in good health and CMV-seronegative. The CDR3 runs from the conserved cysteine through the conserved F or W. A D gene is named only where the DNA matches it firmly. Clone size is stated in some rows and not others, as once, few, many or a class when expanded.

CASSQGTGATYEQYF,TGTGCCAGCAGCCAAGGCACAGGGGCCACCTACGAGCAGTACTTC,.,TRBV14,TRBJ2-7,TRBD1
CASSSTGFGEQYF,TGTGCCAGCAGCTCTACAGGGTTCGGCGAGCAGTACTTC,.,TRBV27,TRBJ2-7,.
CAWIQGAVRTEAFF,TGTGCCTGGATACAGGGAGCTGTAAGAACTGAAGCTTTCTTT,.,TRBV30,TRBJ1-1,.
CASSLPGLLYNEQFF,TGTGCCAGCAGCCTCCCGGGACTCCTTTACAATGAGCAGTTCTTC,.,TRBV28,TRBJ2-1,.
CASSGRLTSTDTQYF,TGTGCCAGCTCAGGGCGACTAACTAGCACAGATACGCAGTATTTT,.,TRBV18,TRBJ2-3,.
CASRPQGSSGSPLHF,TGTGCCAGCAGACCACAGGGTTCTAGCGGTTCACCCCTCCACTTT,.,TRBV6-5,TRBJ1-6,.
CASSFRGGYTF,TGTGCCAGCAGCTTTAGGGGTGGCTACACCTTC,.,TRBV11-2,TRBJ1-2,.
CATSSPGASDEQYF,TGTGCCACCAGCAGTCCAGGGGCCTCGGACGAGCAGTACTTC,.,TRBV15,TRBJ2-7,.
CASSLLTGVETGELFF,TGTGCCAGCAGTTTATTGACAGGCGTAGAAACCGGGGAGCTGTTTTTT,.,TRBV28,TRBJ2-2,.
CASSYSTRSYEQYF,TGTGCCAGCAGTTACTCGACGAGGTCCTACGAGCAGTACTTC,.,TRBV6-5,TRBJ2-7,.
CASSFSRGGETQYF,TGTGCCAGCAGTTTCTCGCGGGGGGGGGAGACCCAGTACTTC,.,TRBV27,TRBJ2-5,TRBD2
CASSLGAGQWSNQPQHF,TGTGCCAGCAGCTTAGGGGCGGGGCAATGGAGCAATCAGCCCCAGCATTTT,.,TRBV7-9,TRBJ1-5,.
CSSSFSRIEQYF,TGTTCCAGCAGCTTTAGCAGAATCGAGCAGTACTTC,.,TRBV7-9,TRBJ2-7,.
CASTATSSYEQYF,TGTGCCAGCACCGCGACTAGCTCCTACGAGCAGTACTTC,.,TRBV5-8,TRBJ2-7,.
CASSLGGSYNEQFF,TGTGCCAGCAGTTTAGGGGGGTCCTACAATGAGCAGTTCTTC,few,TRBV28,TRBJ2-1,.
CASSPPGTGSYEQYF,TGTGCCAGCTCACCTCCCGGGACAGGCTCCTACGAGCAGTACTTC,.,TRBV18,TRBJ2-7,TRBD1
CASSETREQYF,TGTGCCAGCAGCGAAACTAGAGAGCAGTACTTC,.,TRBV7-9,TRBJ2-7,.
CASSLTGHLNTEAFF,TGTGCCAGCAGTTTAACCGGACACCTGAACACTGAAGCTTTCTTT,.,TRBV28,TRBJ1-1,.
CASSPVVANTGELFF,TGTGCCAGCTCACCCGTTGTCGCGAACACCGGGGAGCTGTTTTTT,once,TRBV18,TRBJ2-2,.
CASSLPGYDSSGYTF,TGTGCCAGCAGTCTCCCTGGGTACGACTCGAGTGGCTACACCTTC,few,TRBV28,TRBJ1-2,.
CASSSGGSGGSETQYF,TGTGCCAGCAGCTCGGGGGGTAGCGGGGGTTCGGAGACCCAGTACTTC,few,TRBV5-4,TRBJ2-5,TRBD2
CASNFFEPAVSGNTIYF,TGTGCCAGCAACTTTTTTGAACCGGCGGTATCAGGAAACACCATATATTTT,.,TRBV7-9,TRBJ1-3,.
CASSFVRTGDIAEQYF,TGTGCCAGCAGCTTCGTCCGGACAGGGGACATCGCCGAGCAGTACTTC,few,TRBV11-2,TRBJ2-7,TRBD1
CASSSGAAGEKLFF,TGTGCCAGCAGTTCAGGGGCAGCGGGGGAAAAACTGTTTTTT,.,TRBV28,TRBJ1-4,.
CASRGLVSGEQYF,TGTGCCAGCAGGGGACTAGTATCGGGCGAGCAGTACTTC,.,TRBV6-5,TRBJ2-7,TRBD2
CASRLTGGSYNSPLHF,TGTGCCAGCAGGCTTACAGGGGGGTCCTATAATTCACCCCTCCACTTT,.,TRBV5-6,TRBJ1-6,TRBD1
CASSWSSSGNTIYF,TGTGCCAGCAGTTGGTCCAGCTCTGGAAACACCATATATTTT,.,TRBV6-6,TRBJ1-3,.
CASSRERPYEQYF,TGTGCCAGCAGCCGCGAACGTCCCTACGAGCAGTACTTC,.,TRBV7-9,TRBJ2-7,.
CASSIGQLTDTQYF,TGCGCCAGCAGCATCGGACAGCTCACAGATACGCAGTATTTT,.,TRBV5-1,TRBJ2-3,.
CASSSGNRGQETQYF,TGTGCCAGCAGTTCCGGGAACAGGGGTCAAGAGACCCAGTACTTC,once,TRBV6-5,TRBJ2-5,TRBD1
CASTPGSQETQYF,TGTGCCAGCACCCCGGGTTCGCAAGAGACCCAGTACTTC,.,TRBV9,TRBJ2-5,.
CAWKWADYGYTF,TGTGCCTGGAAGTGGGCTGACTATGGCTACACCTTC,once,TRBV30,TRBJ1-2,.
CSVRAPQTGDTDTQYF,TGCAGCGTTAGGGCCCCCCAGACAGGGGACACAGATACGCAGTATTTT,.,TRBV29-1,TRBJ2-3,TRBD1
CASSQNPGLSNTGELFF,TGCGCCAGCAGTCAAAACCCGGGACTTTCGAACACCGGGGAGCTGTTTTTT,.,TRBV23-1,TRBJ2-2,.
CASSLNRQHNEQFF,TGTGCCAGCTCACTAAACAGGCAACACAATGAGCAGTTCTTC,few,TRBV18,TRBJ2-1,.